A single sample gave rise to the 12 T cell receptor beta chains below, sequenced in a study of OX40 agonist ivuxolimab in advanced cancers. The method was immunoSEQ multiplex PCR; TCRdb's version includes in-frame clones alone and lacks a portion of them. Of about 33,000 clones in the sample, approximately 88% were seen once. Source: CD4+ or CD8+ T cells sorted from blood, taken in a trial of the OX40 agonist ivuxolimab. These receptors originate from an adult with an advanced solid tumor such as melanoma, head and neck, liver or kidney cancer.

The J gene is TRBJ2-7, the V gene TRBV9; D may correspond to TRBD1 or TRBD2 (5 bases each). Germline V gene data show CDR1 as SGDLS and CDR2 as YYNGEE. The CDR3 loop spans 14 amino acids. V lost 4 bases and J 4 bases, leaving 15 bases between the germline ends. The CDR3 reads CASSPEGRGYEQYF. CDR3 nucleotides: TGTGCCAGCAGCCCCGAGGGGCGCGGGTACGAGCAGTACTTC.

The chain carries TRBV4-3 and TRBJ2-1, with TRBD2 as a possible D gene (5 bases). Germline CDR1 is LGHNA and CDR2 is YSLEER. The V gene lost 4 bases and the J gene lost 2 bases, with 12 bases spanning the gap. This CDR3 is 15 amino acids long. The chain's CDR3 is CASSPGGTPYNEQFF. In DNA form, the CDR3 reads TGCGCCAGCAGCCCAGGAGGCACCCCCTACAATGAGCAGTTCTTC.

The chain has TRBV14 and TRBJ2-7; D is unclear. V was shortened by 1 base and J by 2 bases, with 9 bases between the two germline ends. Germline CDR1 reads SGHDN; CDR2 reads FVKESK. The CDR3 totals 14 residues. The CDR3 region is CASSQGGNPYEQYF. The CDR3 nucleotides read TGTGCCAGCAGCCAAGGAGGAAATCCCTACGAGCAGTACTTC.

The gene calls are TRBV18 and TRBJ2-7; 7 nucleotides agree with TRBD2. V lost 0 bases to trimming and J lost 0 bases; unmatched junction nucleotides: 8. Germline-derived CDR1 and CDR2 are KGHSH and LQKENI. The CDR3 length is 17 residues. CDR3 amino acids: CASSPPGGGRYSYEQYF. The CDR3 nucleotides are TGTGCCAGCTCACCACCGGGGGGGGGACGGTACTCCTACGAGCAGTACTTC.

The chain has TRBV4-1 and TRBJ2-1; TRBD1 matches at 7 bases. The length of the CDR3 is 14 residues. CDR1 MGHRA and CDR2 YSYEKL come from the germline V gene. Germline trimming cut 10 bases from V and 5 bases from J; bases unmatched to any gene: 11. The CDR3, as DNA: TGCGCCACTGCAGAGGGGACAGACAACAATGAGCAGTTCTTC. The encoded protein is CATAEGTDNNEQFF.

The chain uses TRBV29-1 and TRBJ1-1; D gene uncertain. The germline V gene encodes CDR1 SQVTM and CDR2 ANQGSEA. CDR3 length: 11 amino acids. Trimming shortened V by 4 bases and J by 4 bases, and 7 bases separated the two germline ends. CDR3 region: CSVVQTTEAFF. Written as DNA, the CDR3 is TGCAGCGTTGTACAGACCACTGAAGCTTTCTTT.

This clone was seen once. This sequence joins TRBV9 and TRBJ2-3; no firm D call. Germline lookup yields CDR1 SGDLS and CDR2 YYNGEE. This CDR3 spans 14 amino acids. Trimming took 4 bases from V and 2 from J, leaving 11 bases between them. CDR3: CASSPTRSTDTQYF. The CDR3 DNA is TGTGCCAGCAGCCCTACACGGTCCACAGATACGCAGTATTTT.

The J gene is TRBJ2-7, the V gene TRBV28, with D possibly matching TRBD1 (6 bases). This CDR3 has 16 residues. Germline CDR1 MDHEN, CDR2 SYDVKM. V dropped 3 bases and J dropped 2 bases, with 17 bases sitting between them. Here the CDR3 reads CASSFLEKGETYEQYF. In nucleotides, the CDR3 is TGTGCCAGCAGTTTTTTAGAAAAGGGGGAGACCTACGAGCAGTACTTC. Based on the CDR3 plus reference TRBV28 and TRBJ2-7, the full variable domain is DVKVTQSSRYLVKRTGEKVFLECVQDMDHENMFWYRQDPGLGLRLIYFSYDVKMKEKGDIPEGYSVSREKKERFSLILESASTNQTSMYLCASSFLEKGETYEQYFGPGTRLTVT.

This chain joins TRBV29-1 and TRBJ1-1; D remains ambiguous. V was pared by 1 base and J by 1 base, with 7 bases between. The CDR3 totals 13 residues. CDR1 is SQVTM and CDR2 is ANQGSEA in the germline V gene. Here the CDR3 DNA reads TGCAGCGTTGAAGGTGGAAGGAACACTGAAGCTTTCTTT. Residues: CSVEGGRNTEAFF.

This chain joins TRBV28 and TRBJ2-1; no reliable D call. The germline V and J ends were trimmed by 3 bases and 8 bases, with 11 bases remaining between them. Germline V CDR1 and CDR2: MDHEN, SYDVKM. The CDR3 length is 13 residues. CDR3 loop: CASSFVSGYEQFF. The CDR3 DNA follows: TGTGCCAGCAGTTTTGTATCTGGGTATGAGCAGTTCTTC.

This chain links TRBV7-2 with TRBJ2-5; tentative D call: TRBD1 (5 bases). Germline V gene lookup returns CDR1 SGHTA and CDR2 FQGNSA. The CDR3 extends over 14 amino acids. V was pared by 5 bases and J by 6 bases, with 16 bases between. The CDR3 region is CASSPLRVGKTQYF. CDR3 DNA: TGTGCCAGCAGCCCCCTCAGGGTAGGTAAGACCCAGTACTTC.

V is TRBV5-1 and J is TRBJ1-2; 7 bases fit TRBD1. The J segment lost 0 bases and the V segment lost 0 bases, leaving 14 bases of the junction unmatched. Germline CDR1 SGHRS, CDR2 YFSETQ. The CDR3 has 19 amino acids. The DNA for the CDR3 is TGCGCCAGCAGCTTGGTGGGACAGTCCTTAGGCCCTTCTAACTATGGCTACACCTTC. Protein sequence: CASSLVGQSLGPSNYGYTF.